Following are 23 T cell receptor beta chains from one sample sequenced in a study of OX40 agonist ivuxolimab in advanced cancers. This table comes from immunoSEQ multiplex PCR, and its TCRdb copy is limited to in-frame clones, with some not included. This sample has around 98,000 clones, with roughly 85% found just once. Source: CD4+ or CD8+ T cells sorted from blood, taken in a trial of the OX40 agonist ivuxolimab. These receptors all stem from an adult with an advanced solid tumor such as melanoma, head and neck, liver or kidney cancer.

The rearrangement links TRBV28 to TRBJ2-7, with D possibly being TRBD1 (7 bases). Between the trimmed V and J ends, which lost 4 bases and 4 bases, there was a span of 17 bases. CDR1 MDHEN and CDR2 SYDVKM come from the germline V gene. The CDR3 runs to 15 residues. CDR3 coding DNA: TGTGCCAGCAGTTCTTCAGGGGGGCGAAGTTACGAGCAGTACTTC. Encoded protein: CASSSSGGRSYEQYF. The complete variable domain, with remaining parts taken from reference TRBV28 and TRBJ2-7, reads DVKVTQSSRYLVKRTGEKVFLECVQDMDHENMFWYRQDPGLGLRLIYFSYDVKMKEKGDIPEGYSVSREKKERFSLILESASTNQTSMYLCASSSSGGRSYEQYFGPGTRLTVT.

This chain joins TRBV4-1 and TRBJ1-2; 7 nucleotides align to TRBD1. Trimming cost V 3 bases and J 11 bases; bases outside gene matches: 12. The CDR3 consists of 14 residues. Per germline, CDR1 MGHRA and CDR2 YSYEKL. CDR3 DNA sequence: TGCGCCAGCAGCCACCTCGGGGCGGGACAGCCATACACCTTC. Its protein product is CASSHLGAGQPYTF.

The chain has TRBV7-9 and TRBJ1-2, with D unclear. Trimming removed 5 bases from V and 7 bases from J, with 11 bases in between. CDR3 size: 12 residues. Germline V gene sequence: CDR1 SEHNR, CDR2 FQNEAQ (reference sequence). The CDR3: CASSGRGLGYTF. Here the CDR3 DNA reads TGTGCCAGCAGCGGACGAGGTCTTGGCTACACCTTC. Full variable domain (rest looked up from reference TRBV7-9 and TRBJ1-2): DTGVSQNPRHKITKRGQNVTFRCDPISEHNRLYWYRQTLGQGPEFLTYFQNEAQLEKSRLLSDRFSAERPKGSFSTLEIQRTEQGDSAMYLCASSGRGLGYTFGSGTRLTVV.

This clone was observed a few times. This CDR3 is CASSLGETREQYF. The CDR3 nucleotides are TGCGCCAGCAGCTTGGGCGAAACCAGGGAGCAGTACTTC. The chain carries TRBV5-1 and TRBJ2-7, with unresolved D. V gave up 0 bases and J gave up 7 bases, with 11 bases separating them. Germline V gives CDR1 SGHRS, CDR2 YFSETQ. This CDR3 is 13 amino acids long.

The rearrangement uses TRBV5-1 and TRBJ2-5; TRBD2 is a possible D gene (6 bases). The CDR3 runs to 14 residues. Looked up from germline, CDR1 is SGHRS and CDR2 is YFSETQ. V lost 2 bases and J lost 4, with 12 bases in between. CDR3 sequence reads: CASSFGPGGETQYF. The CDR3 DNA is TGCGCCAGCAGCTTCGGCCCCGGGGGAGAGACCCAGTACTTC.

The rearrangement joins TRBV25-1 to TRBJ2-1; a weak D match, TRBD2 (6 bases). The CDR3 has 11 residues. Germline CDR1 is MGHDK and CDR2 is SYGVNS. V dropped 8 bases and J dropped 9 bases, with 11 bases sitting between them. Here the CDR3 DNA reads TGTGCCAGCGGTGGAGCGGGTGAGCAGTTCTTC. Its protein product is CASGGAGEQFF.

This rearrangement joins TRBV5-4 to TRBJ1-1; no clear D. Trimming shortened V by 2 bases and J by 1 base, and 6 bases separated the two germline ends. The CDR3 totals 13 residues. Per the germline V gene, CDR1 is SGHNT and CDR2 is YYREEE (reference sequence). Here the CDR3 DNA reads TGTGCCAGCAGCTTATGGGGGAACACTGAAGCTTTCTTT. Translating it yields CASSLWGNTEAFF.

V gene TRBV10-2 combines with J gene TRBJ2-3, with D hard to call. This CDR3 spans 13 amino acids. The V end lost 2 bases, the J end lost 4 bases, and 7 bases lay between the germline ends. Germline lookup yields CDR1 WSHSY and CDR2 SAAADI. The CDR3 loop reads CASSENRADTQYF. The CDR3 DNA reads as TGCGCCAGCAGTGAGAACCGTGCAGATACGCAGTATTTT.

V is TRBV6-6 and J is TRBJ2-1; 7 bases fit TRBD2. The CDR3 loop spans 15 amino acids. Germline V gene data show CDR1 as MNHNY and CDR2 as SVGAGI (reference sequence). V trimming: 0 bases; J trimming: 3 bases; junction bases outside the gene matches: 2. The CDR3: CASSYSRGNYNEQFF. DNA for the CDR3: TGTGCCAGCAGTTACTCGCGGGGGAACTACAATGAGCAGTTCTTC.

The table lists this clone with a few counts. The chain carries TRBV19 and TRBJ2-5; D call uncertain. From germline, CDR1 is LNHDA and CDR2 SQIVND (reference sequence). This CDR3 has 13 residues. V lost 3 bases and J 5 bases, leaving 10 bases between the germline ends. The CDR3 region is CASSINALETQYF. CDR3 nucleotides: TGTGCCAGTAGTATTAACGCGTTGGAGACCCAGTACTTC.

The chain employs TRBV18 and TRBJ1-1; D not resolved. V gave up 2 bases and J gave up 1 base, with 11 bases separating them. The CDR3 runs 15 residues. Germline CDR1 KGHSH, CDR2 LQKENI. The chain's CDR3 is CASSPSVLTNTEAFF. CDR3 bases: TGTGCCAGCTCACCATCGGTCCTTACGAACACTGAAGCTTTCTTT.

The CDR3 sequence is CASSLAPGIDEQYF. CDR3 bases: TGTGCCAGCAGCTTGGCTCCAGGGATAGACGAGCAGTACTTC. The chain joins TRBV5-5 to TRBJ2-7; D may be TRBD1 (5 bases). Germline V gene sequence: CDR1 SGHKS, CDR2 YYEKEE (reference sequence). Trimming shortened V by 0 bases and J by 5 bases, and 12 bases separated the two germline ends. The CDR3 length is 14 residues.

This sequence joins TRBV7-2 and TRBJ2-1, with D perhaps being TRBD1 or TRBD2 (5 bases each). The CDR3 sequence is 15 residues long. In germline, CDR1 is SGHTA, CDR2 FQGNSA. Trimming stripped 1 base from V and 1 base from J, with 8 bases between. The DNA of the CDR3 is TGTGCCAGCAGCTTAGGGTGGGGGTCCTACAATGAGCAGTTCTTC. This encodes CASSLGWGSYNEQFF.

The CDR3 sequence is CASSLGWQNYGYTF. The CDR3 DNA sequence: TGTGCCAGCAGCTTAGGGTGGCAGAACTATGGCTACACCTTC. This chain joins TRBV11-1 and TRBJ1-2, with unresolved D. V dropped 1 base and J dropped 2 bases, with 8 bases sitting between them. Germline CDR1 is SGHAT and CDR2 is FQDESV (reference sequence). This CDR3 is built from 14 residues.

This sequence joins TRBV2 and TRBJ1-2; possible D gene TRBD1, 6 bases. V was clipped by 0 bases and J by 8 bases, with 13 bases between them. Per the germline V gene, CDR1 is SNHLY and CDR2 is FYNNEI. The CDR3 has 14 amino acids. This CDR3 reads CASSEASGAGGYTF. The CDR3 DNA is TGTGCCAGCAGTGAAGCATCGGGGGCGGGAGGCTACACCTTC.

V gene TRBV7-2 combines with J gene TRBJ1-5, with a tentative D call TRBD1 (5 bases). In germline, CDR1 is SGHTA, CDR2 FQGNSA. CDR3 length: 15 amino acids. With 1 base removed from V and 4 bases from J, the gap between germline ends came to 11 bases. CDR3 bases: TGTGCCAGCAGCTTAGGGGGGTCAGGGAATCAGCCCCAGCATTTT. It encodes CASSLGGSGNQPQHF.

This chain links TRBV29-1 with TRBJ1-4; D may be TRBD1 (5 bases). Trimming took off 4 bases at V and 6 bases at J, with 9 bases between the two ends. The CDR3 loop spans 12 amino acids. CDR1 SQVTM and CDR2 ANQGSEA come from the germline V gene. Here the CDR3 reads CSVGGADEKLFF. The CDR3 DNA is TGCAGCGTTGGTGGGGCGGATGAAAAACTGTTTTTT.

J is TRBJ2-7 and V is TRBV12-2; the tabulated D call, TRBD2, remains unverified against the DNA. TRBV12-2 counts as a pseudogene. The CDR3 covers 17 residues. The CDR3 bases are TGTGCAAGTCGCTTAGGGGCGGGCCGATCTAAATACTACGAGCAGTACTTC. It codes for CASRLGAGRSKYYEQYF.

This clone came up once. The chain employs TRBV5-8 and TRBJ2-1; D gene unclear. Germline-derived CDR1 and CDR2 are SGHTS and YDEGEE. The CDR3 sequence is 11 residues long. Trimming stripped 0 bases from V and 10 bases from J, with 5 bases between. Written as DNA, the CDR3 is TGTGCCAGCAGCTTGGAAGGGGAGCAGTTCTTC. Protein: CASSLEGEQFF. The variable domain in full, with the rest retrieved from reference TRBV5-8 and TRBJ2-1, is EAGVTQSPTHLIKTRGQQATLRCSPISGHTSVYWYQQALGLGLQFLLWYDEGEERNRGNFPPRFSGRQFPNYSSELNVNALELEDSALYLCASSLEGEQFFGPGTRLTVL.

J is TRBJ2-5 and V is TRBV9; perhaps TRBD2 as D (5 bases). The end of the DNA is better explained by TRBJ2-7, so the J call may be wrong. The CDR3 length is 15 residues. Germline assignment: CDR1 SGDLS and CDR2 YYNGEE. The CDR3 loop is CASSPYGEQTYEQYF. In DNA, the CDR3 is TGTGCCAGCAGCCCCTACGGGGAACAGACCTACGAGCAGTACTTC.

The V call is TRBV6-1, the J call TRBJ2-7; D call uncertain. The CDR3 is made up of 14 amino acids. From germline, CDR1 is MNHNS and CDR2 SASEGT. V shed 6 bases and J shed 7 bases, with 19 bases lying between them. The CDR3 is CASRGPAGSREQYF. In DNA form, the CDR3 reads TGTGCCAGCAGGGGCCCGGCAGGTTCGCGGGAGCAGTACTTC.

The CDR3 DNA reads TGTGCCAGTAGTACGGGGACAGGCCATTCCTACGAGCAGTACTTC. Its protein product is CASSTGTGHSYEQYF. The chain employs TRBV19 and TRBJ2-7; 8 bases map to TRBD1. CDR3 length equals 15 residues. V shed 4 bases and J 1 base; nucleotides not matched to a gene: 6. CDR1 is LNHDA, CDR2 SQIVND, per germline (reference sequence).

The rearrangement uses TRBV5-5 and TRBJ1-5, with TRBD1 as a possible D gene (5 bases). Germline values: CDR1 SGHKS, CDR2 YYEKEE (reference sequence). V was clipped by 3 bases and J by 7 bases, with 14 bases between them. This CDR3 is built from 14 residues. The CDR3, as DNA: TGTGCCAGCAGCTGGGGGGTGACGGCACAGCCCCAGCATTTT. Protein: CASSWGVTAQPQHF.